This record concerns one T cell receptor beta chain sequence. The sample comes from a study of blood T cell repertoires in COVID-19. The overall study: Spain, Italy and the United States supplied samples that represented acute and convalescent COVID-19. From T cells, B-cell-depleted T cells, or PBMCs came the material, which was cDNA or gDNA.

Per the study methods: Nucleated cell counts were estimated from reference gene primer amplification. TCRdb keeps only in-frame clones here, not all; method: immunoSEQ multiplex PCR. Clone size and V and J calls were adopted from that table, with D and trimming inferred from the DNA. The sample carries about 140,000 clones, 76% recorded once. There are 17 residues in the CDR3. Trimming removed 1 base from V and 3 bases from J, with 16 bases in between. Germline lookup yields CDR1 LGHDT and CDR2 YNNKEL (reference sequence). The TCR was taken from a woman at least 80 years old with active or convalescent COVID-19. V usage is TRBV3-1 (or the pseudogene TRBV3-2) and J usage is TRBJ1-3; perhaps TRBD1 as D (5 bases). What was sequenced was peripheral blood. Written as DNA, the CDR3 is TGTGCCAGCAGCCAAGGGACAAACTCACGCGGTGGAAACACCATATATTTT. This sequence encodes CASSQGTNSRGGNTIYF.